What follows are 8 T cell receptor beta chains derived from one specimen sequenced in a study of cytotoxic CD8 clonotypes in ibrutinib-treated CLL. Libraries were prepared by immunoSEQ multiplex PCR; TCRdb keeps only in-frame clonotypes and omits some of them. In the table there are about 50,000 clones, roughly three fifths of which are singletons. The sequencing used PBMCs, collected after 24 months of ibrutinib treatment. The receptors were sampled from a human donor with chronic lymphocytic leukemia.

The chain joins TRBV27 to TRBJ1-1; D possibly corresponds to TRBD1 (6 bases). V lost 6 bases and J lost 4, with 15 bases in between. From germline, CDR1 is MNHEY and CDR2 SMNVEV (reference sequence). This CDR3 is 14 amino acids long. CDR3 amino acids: CASRWTAGGTEAFF. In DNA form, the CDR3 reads TGTGCCAGCAGGTGGACAGCCGGAGGCACTGAAGCTTTCTTT.

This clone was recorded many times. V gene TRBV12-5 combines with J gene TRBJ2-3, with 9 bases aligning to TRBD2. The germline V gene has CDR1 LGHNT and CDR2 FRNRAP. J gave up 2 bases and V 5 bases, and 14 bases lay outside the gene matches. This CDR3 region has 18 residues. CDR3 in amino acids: CASGPIRRLAGTTDTQYF. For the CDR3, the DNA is TGTGCTAGTGGTCCAATCCGCCGGCTAGCGGGGACCACAGATACGCAGTATTTT.

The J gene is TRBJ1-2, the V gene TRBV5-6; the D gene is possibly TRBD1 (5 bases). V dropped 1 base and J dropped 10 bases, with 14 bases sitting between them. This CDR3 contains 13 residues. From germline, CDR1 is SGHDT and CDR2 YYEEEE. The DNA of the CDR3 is TGTGCCAGCAGCTTGCGGGCAGGGTTGCACTACACCTTC. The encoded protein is CASSLRAGLHYTF. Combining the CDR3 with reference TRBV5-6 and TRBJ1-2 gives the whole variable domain DAGVTQSPTHLIKTRGQQVTLRCSPKSGHDTVSWYQQALGQGPQFIFQYYEEEERQRGNFPDRFSGHQFPNYSSELNVNALLLGDSALYLCASSLRAGLHYTFGSGTRLTVV.

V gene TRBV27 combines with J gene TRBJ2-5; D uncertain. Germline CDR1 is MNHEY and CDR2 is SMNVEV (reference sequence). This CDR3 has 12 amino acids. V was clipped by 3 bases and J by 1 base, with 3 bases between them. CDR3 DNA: TGTGCCAGCAGTTTCCCCCAAGAGACCCAGTACTTC. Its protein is CASSFPQETQYF.

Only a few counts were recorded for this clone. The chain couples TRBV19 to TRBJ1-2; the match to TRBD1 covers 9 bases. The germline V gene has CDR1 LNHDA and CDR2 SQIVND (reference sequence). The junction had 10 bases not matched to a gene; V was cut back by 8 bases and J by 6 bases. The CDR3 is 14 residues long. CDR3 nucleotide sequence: TGTGCCAGTGGATGGACAGGGGCGTTACATGGCTACACCTTC. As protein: CASGWTGALHGYTF.

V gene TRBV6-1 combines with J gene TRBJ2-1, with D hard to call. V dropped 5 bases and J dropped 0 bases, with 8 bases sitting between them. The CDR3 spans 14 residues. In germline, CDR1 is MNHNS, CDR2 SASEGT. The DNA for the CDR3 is TGTGCCAGCAGTCAGGTGGGCTCCTACAATGAGCAGTTCTTC. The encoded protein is CASSQVGSYNEQFF.

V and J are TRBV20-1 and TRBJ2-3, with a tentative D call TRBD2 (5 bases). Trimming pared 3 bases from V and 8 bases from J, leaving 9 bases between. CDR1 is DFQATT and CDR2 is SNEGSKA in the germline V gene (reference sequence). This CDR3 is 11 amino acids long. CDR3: CSASIGGTQYF. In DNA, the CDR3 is TGCAGTGCTAGTATTGGAGGTACGCAGTATTTT.

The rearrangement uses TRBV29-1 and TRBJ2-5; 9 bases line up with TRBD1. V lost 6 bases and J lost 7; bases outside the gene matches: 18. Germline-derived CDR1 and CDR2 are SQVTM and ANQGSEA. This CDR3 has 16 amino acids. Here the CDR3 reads CSVQTPGQGMEGTQYF. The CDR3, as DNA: TGCAGCGTCCAAACCCCCGGACAGGGGATGGAAGGGACCCAGTACTTC.